What follows describes a single T cell receptor beta chain. The antigen is undetermined. At survey level, the immunoSEQ assay was run in its v3.0 version. Using immunoSEQ multiplex PCR, the repertoire was profiled, and TCRdb retains in-frame clones only, with some absent. This table has about 21,000 clones, roughly four fifths appearing once. CDR3 length: 14 residues. Trimming cost V 3 bases and J 1 base, with 7 bases left between them. Germline loops: CDR1 SGHRS, CDR2 YFSETQ. The sample belongs to a study of long-term antiretroviral therapy in people with HIV. Study outcomes and limitations: Patients on ART gained diversity, which nonetheless stayed below transplant donor controls.

This chain joins TRBV5-1 and TRBJ2-2, with no clear D. The sequences come from unsorted PBMCs, collected 2.2 years after starting antiretroviral therapy. The TCR originated in a man aged 50 to 60 with HIV. DNA for the CDR3: TGCGCCAGCAGCTCCCCAGGGAACACCGGGGAGCTGTTTTTT. Translating it yields CASSSPGNTGELFF.